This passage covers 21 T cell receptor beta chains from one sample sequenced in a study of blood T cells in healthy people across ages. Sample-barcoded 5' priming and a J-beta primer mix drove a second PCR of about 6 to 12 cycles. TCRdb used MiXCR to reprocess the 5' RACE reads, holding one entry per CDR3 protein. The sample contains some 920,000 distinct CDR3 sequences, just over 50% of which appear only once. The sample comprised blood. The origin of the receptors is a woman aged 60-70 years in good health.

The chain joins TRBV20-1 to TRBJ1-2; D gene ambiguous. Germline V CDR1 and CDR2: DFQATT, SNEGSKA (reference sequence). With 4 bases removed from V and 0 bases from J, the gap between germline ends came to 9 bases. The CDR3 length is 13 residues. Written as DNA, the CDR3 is TGCAGTGCTACCCCAGCTACTAACTATGGCTACACCTTC. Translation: CSATPATNYGYTF.

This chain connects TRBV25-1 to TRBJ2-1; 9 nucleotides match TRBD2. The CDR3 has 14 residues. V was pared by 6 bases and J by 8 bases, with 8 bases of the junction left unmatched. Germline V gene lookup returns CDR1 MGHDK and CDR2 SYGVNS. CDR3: CASRPGLASDEQFF. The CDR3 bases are TGTGCCAGCAGACCGGGACTAGCCTCCGATGAGCAGTTCTTC.

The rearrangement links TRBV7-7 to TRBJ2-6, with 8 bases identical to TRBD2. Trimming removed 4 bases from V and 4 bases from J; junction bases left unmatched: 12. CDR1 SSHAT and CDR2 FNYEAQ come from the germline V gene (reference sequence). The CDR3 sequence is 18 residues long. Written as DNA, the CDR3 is TGTGCCAGCAGCTCGGGGACGAGCGGGAGAATGGGGGCCAACGTCCTGACTTTC. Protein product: CASSSGTSGRMGANVLTF.

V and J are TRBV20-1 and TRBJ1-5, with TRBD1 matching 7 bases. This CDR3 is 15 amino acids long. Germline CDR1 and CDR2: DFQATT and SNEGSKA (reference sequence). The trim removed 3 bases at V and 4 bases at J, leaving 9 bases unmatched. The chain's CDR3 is CSARFGQVKNQPQHF. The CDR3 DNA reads TGCAGTGCTAGGTTCGGACAGGTGAAAAATCAGCCCCAGCATTTT.

As DNA, the CDR3 is TGTGCCAGCAGCATGAAGTACTACGAGCAGTACTTC. Protein product: CASSMKYYEQYF. The chain has TRBV12-3 or TRBV12-4 and TRBJ2-7; no reliable D call. V lost 6 bases and J 3 bases, leaving 9 bases between the germline ends. CDR3 length: 12 residues.

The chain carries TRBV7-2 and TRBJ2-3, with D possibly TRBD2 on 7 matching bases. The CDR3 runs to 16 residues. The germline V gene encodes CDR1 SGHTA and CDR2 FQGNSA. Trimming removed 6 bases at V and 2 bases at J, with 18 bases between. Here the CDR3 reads CASRLTSGDYTDTQYF. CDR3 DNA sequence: TGTGCCAGCAGGCTGACCTCAGGGGACTACACAGATACGCAGTATTTT.

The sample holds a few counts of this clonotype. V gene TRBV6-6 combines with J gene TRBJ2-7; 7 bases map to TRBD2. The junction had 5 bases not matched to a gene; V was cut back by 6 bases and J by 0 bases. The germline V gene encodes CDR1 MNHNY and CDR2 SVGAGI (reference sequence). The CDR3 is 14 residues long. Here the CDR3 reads CASSPGDYSYEQYF. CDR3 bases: TGTGCCAGCAGCCCCGGGGACTACTCCTACGAGCAGTACTTC.

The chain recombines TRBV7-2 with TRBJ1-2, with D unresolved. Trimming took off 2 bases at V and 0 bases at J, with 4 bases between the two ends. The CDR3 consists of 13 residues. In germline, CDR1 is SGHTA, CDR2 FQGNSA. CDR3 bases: TGTGCCAGCAGCTTACCAGCTAACTATGGCTACACCTTC. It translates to CASSLPANYGYTF.

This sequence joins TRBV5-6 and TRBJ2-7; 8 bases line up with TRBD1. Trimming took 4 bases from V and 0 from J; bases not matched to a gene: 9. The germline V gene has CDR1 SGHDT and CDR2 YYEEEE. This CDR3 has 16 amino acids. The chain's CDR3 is CASSPGQGLSSYEQYF. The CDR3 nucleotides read TGTGCCAGCAGCCCAGGACAGGGCTTAAGCTCCTACGAGCAGTACTTC.

CDR3 sequence (DNA): TGTGCCAGCAGCTCAAGGACAGGCTGGGAAGCTTTCTTT. Residues: CASSSRTGWEAFF. V gene TRBV28 combines with J gene TRBJ1-1; TRBD1 aligns across 7 bases. Germline CDR1 and CDR2: MDHEN and SYDVKM. This CDR3 is built from 13 residues. The V segment lost 6 bases and the J segment 8 bases; nucleotides outside the gene matches: 9.

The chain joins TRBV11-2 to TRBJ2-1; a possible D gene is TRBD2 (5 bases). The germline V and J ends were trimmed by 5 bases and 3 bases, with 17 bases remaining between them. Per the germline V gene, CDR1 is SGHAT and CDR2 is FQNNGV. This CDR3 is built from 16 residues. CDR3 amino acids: CASSPADGGLYNEQFF. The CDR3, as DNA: TGTGCCAGCAGCCCCGCGGACGGAGGTCTCTACAATGAGCAGTTCTTC.

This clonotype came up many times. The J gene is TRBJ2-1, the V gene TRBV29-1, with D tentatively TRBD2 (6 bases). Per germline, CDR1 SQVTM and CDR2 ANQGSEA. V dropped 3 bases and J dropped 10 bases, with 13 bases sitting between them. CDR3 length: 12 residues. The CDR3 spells CSVDGGDREQFF. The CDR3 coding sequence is TGCAGCGTTGACGGAGGGGATCGGGAGCAGTTCTTC.

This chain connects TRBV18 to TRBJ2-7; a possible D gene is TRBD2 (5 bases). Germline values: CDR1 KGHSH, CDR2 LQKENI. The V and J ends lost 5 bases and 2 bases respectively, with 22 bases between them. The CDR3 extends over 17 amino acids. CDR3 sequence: CASSSGLSAAVTYEQYF. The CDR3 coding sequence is TGTGCCAGCTCATCGGGGTTGAGCGCCGCGGTTACCTACGAGCAGTACTTC.

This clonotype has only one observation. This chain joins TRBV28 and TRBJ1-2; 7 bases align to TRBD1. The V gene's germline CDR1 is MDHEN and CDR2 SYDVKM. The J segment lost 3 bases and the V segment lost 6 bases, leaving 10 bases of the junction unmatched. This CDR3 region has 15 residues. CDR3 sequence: CASRNSQGRDYGYTF. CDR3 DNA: TGTGCCAGCAGGAACTCACAGGGGCGCGACTATGGCTACACCTTC.

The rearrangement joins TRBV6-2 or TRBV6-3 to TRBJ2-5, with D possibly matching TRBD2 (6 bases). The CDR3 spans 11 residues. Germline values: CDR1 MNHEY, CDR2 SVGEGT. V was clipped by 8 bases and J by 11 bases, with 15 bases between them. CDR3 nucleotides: TGTGCCAGCGAGCGGGCGGGTGAGCAGTACTTC. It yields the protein CASERAGEQYF.

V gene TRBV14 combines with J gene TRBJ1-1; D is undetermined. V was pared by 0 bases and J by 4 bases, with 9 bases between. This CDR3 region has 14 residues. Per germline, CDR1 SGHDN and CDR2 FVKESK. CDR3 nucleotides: TGTGCCAGCAGCCAAGAAATGGGGTCCACTGAAGCTTTCTTT. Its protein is CASSQEMGSTEAFF.

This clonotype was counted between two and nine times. CDR3 residues: CASSPLGRPTYGYTF. DNA of the CDR3: TGTGCCAGCAGTCCGTTGGGCCGCCCGACCTATGGCTACACCTTC. V and J are TRBV28 and TRBJ1-2, with D hard to call. Germline-derived CDR1 and CDR2 are MDHEN and SYDVKM. CDR3 length: 15 residues. Trimming shortened V by 5 bases and J by 4 bases, and 17 bases separated the two germline ends.

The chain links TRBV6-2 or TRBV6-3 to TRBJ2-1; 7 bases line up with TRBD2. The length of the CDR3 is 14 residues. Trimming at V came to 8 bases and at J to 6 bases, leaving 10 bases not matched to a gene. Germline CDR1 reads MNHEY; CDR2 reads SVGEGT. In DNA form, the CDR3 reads TGTGCCAGCGGGGGAGCGGGATCCGTCAATGAGCAGTTCTTC. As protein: CASGGAGSVNEQFF.

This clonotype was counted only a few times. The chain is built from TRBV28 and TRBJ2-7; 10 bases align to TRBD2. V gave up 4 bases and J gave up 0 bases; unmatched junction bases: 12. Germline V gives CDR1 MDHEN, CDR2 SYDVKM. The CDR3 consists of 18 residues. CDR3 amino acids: CASSSFSASGSLSYEQYF. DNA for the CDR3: TGTGCCAGCAGTTCATTTAGCGCTAGCGGGAGCCTCTCCTACGAGCAGTACTTC.

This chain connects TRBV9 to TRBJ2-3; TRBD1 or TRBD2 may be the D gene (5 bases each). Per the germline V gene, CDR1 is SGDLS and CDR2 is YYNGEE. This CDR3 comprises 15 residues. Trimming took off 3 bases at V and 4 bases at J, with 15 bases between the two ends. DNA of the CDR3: TGTGCCAGCAGCGGGGGGACGAGGGGTGCAGATACGCAGTATTTT. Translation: CASSGGTRGADTQYF.

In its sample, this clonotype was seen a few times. The CDR3 spells CASSVPGETQYF. For the CDR3, the DNA is TGTGCCAGCAGTGTCCCAGGAGAGACCCAGTACTTC. This rearrangement joins TRBV27 to TRBJ2-5, with D uncertain. The CDR3 is 12 amino acids. Germline lookup yields CDR1 MNHEY and CDR2 SMNVEV (reference sequence). The germline V and J ends were trimmed by 5 bases and 4 bases, with 8 bases remaining between them.